The clone carrying this T cell receptor beta chain was seen a handful of times. These data originate in a study of cytotoxic CD8 clonotypes in ibrutinib-treated CLL. The germline gives CDR1 MNHNS, CDR2 SASEGT. This CDR3 region has 12 residues. V was pared by 3 bases and J by 4 bases, with 6 bases between. TCRdb's table, derived via immunoSEQ multiplex PCR, lists solely in-frame clones and lacks some. The sample records around 20,000 clones, 81% being singletons. The clonotype originates from a human donor with chronic lymphocytic leukemia. The material was PBMCs, obtained before ibrutinib treatment. The chain recombines TRBV6-1 with TRBJ1-2, with D hard to call. The CDR3 coding sequence is TGTGCCAGCAGTGACGCACGCTATGGCTACACCTTC. Protein sequence: CASSDARYGYTF.